This entry describes one TCR beta chain. In this sample, this clone turned up once. What this receptor recognizes is not known. Nothing much larger sits one base from this clone, and base qualities are not available. A second Seattle source provided samples from volunteer blood donors who had recovered from COVID-19. Whole blood was collected in K2EDTA tubes by collaborating institutions according to the institutions' own protocols. For TCRbeta analysis, collaborator samples were shipped as frozen whole blood, as isolated PBMCs, or as DNA extracted from either sample type. This sample was taken from a study of blood T cell repertoires in COVID-19 (dated by TCRdb to 2020 to 2021). Regarding the research as a whole: Collaborator samples came from the United States, Italy and Spain and covered acute and convalescent phases of COVID-19. The material from the prospective study consisted of cDNA or gDNA derived from T cells, B-cell-depleted T cells, or PBMCs. The dataset comprised deeply sampled blood TCRbeta repertoires from subjects exposed to, actively infected with, or recovered from COVID-19. A freely available public database, intended as a resource for researchers studying the immune response to SARS-CoV-2, is where the repertoires were released. The samples were drawn from two sources: the first 160 participants of the ongoing ImmuneRACE study, and fewer than 1,500 subjects contributed by 6 global collaborators. Nearly every sample came with metadata listing a de-identified subject ID, COVID-19 status, age in years and sex. Where HLA class I and class II types were available, the types were taken from metadata supplied by the sample provider, not from assay-based typing.

The research as a whole found: The quantity of clinical and demographic metadata differed by source and by participant and was supplied without curation.

The CDR3 runs 15 amino acids, cysteine and phenylalanine included. The retained sequence is limited to the CDR3, 45 bases, with the frame set at the first base. Unmatched junction bases come to 14, with V trimmed by 7 bases and J by 10 bases. The germline V gene (reference sequence) gives CDR1 as MNHEY and CDR2 as SMNVEV. The immunoSEQ Assay, a bias-controlled multiplex PCR, was used to amplify TCRbeta CDR3 regions from genomic DNA. In the original analysis: The number of nucleated cells in each sample was estimated from the amplification of reference gene primers within the assay. Sequence reads were collapsed and filtered to measure the absolute abundance of every unique TCRbeta CDR3 rearrangement. Productive Simpson clonality was computed per sample as the square root of Simpson's diversity index over productive rearrangements. TCRdb took this table from immuneACCESS and kept in-frame rearrangements with V and J called. Such tables lack part of the clones; where checked against another copy, unresolved V genes explain under half of the gap, and the rest is unexplained. The V and J calls and clone size come from that table; D and trimming were worked out from the DNA. This sample lists about 150,000 clones; over 80% were detected once. The ten top clones hold over 10% of the sample.

The origin of this receptor is a man in his 70s who had recovered from COVID-19. This receptor chain uses TRBV27 and TRBJ2-1; 9 nucleotides in the junction match TRBD2. The specimen sequenced was peripheral blood. The nucleotide sequence reads TGTGCCAGCACCTCTTTGGGACTAGCATCGGACGAGCAGTTCTTC. This encodes CASTSLGLASDEQFF.